The 6 T cell receptor beta chains given below trace back to one sample, sequenced in a study of T cell repertoires in cytomegalovirus infection. In TCRdb, the reads were re-called with MiXCR into one record per CDR3 protein. This sample has about 300,000 distinct CDR3 sequences, with 8% to 10% found just once. Sequencing was performed on PBMCs. These receptors were taken from a human donor in good health (CMV status not recorded). Some clones in this sample may be carry-over from other donors' samples.

In this sample, this clonotype turned up many times. This chain uses TRBV5-6 with TRBJ2-7; D not resolved. The CDR3 runs to 13 residues. V shed 0 bases and J shed 0 bases, with 4 bases lying between them. CDR1 and CDR2 from the germline V gene are SGHDT and YYEEEE. CDR3 nucleotide sequence: TGTGCCAGCAGCTTGGCCTTCTCCTACGAGCAGTACGTC. It specifies CASSLAFSYEQYV.

In this sample, this clonotype turned up many times. The CDR3 sequence: CASALDRGGTGELFF. CDR3 DNA: TGTGCCAGCGCCCTGGACAGGGGTGGCACCGGGGAGCTGTTTTTT. This chain links TRBV7-2 with TRBJ2-2, with TRBD1 matching over 9 bases. This CDR3 spans 15 amino acids. Germline-derived CDR1 and CDR2 are SGHTA and FQGNSA. V trimming: 8 bases; J trimming: 4 bases; junction bases outside the gene matches: 8.

Only a few counts were recorded for this clonotype. The J gene is TRBJ2-7, the V gene TRBV20-1, with TRBD2 as a possible D gene (6 bases). V lost 3 bases, J lost 2 bases, and 11 bases lay in between. The germline CDR1 and CDR2 sequences are DFQATT and SNEGSKA (reference sequence). This CDR3 is 13 amino acids long. CDR3: CSASTGETYEQYV. In DNA form, the CDR3 reads TGCAGTGCTAGTACGGGGGAAACCTACGAGCAGTACGTC.

This clonotype came up many times. The chain recombines TRBV7-2 with TRBJ2-2, with TRBD2 as a possible D gene (7 bases). CDR1 is SGHTA, CDR2 FQGNSA, per germline. Trimming took 3 bases from V and 4 from J, leaving 12 bases between them. The CDR3 spans 15 residues. CDR3 residues: CASSFQGGGTGELFF. The CDR3 coding sequence is TGTGCCAGCAGCTTTCAGGGAGGGGGCACCGGGGAGCTGTTTTTT.

This clonotype appeared many times. The rearrangement links TRBV6-1 to TRBJ1-1, with D perhaps matching TRBD1 (5 bases). The CDR3 loop spans 15 amino acids. Between the trimmed V and J ends, which lost 6 bases and 1 base, there was a span of 15 bases. CDR1 is MNHNS and CDR2 is SASEGT in the germline V gene. The CDR3 bases are TGTGCCAGCAGCTCCAGGGAGTCCCCGAACACTGAAGCTTTCTTT. It yields the protein CASSSRESPNTEAFF.

This clonotype has a count of ten or more. CDR3 sequence (DNA): TGTGCCAGCAGTTTACTCGGCCCTTTCGCGACCCAGTACTTC. Translated: CASSLLGPFATQYF. This chain links TRBV28 with TRBJ2-5; D gene unclear. This CDR3 has 14 amino acids. Trimming stripped 2 bases from V and 7 bases from J, with 14 bases between. Germline-derived CDR1 and CDR2 are MDHEN and SYDVKM.